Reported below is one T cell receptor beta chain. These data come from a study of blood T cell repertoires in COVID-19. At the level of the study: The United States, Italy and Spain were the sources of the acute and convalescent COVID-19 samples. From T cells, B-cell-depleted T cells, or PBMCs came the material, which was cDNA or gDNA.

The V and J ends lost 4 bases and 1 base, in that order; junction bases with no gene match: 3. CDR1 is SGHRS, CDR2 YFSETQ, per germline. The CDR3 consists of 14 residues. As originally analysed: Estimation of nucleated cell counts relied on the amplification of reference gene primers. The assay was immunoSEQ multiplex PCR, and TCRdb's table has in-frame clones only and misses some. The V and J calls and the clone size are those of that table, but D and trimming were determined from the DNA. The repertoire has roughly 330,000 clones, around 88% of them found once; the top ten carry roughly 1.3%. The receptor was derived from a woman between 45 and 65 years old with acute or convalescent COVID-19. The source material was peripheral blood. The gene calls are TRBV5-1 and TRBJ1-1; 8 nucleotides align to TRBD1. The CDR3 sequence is CASSPQGANTEAFF. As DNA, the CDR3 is TGCGCCAGCAGCCCCCAGGGGGCGAACACTGAAGCTTTCTTT.